This TCR beta chain was profiled in a study of neurological immune-mediated disorders. Whole-study results and caveats: Falling below healthy controls, multiple sclerosis showed the least TCR clonal expansion, while HTLV-1-associated myelopathy showed the most. Among 34 multiple sclerosis patients, 18 had repertoires that phylogenetic grouping placed in one related-CDR3 cluster, a possible signature.

In this sample, this clonotype turned up many times. Its specificity is unknown. V lost 0 bases and J lost 5, with 8 bases in between. CDR3 length equals 14 residues. The germline CDR1 and CDR2 sequences are MNHEY and SVGAGI. The authors made cDNA by 5'RACE with 10-nucleotide random UMIs. TCRdb processed the 5' RACE reads anew with MiXCR; each CDR3 protein has one entry. The sample lists 30,000 to 40,000 distinct CDR3 sequences, around 4% occurring once. This chain connects TRBV6-5 to TRBJ2-1, with D uncertain. This TCR derives from a man aged 30 to 39 with multiple sclerosis. The sequenced sample consisted of PBMCs. CDR3 loop: CASSYSNVDNEQFF. CDR3 coding DNA: TGTGCCAGCAGTTACTCGAATGTGGACAATGAGCAGTTCTTC.